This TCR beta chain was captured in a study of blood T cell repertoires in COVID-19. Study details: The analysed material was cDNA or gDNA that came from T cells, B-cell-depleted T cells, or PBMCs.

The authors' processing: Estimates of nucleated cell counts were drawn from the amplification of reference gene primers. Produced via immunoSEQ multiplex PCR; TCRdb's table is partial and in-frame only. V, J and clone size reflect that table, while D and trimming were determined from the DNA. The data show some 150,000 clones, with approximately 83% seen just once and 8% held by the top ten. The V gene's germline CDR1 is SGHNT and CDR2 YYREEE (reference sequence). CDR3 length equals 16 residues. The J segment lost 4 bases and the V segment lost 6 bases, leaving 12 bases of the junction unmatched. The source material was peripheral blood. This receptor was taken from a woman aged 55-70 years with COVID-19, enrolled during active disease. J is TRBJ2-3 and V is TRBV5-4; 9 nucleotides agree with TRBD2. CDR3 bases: TGTGCCAGCACTCCCGCTAGGGCGGGGGGGGCAGATACGCAGTATTTT. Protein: CASTPARAGGADTQYF.